Below, 4 T cell receptor beta chains from the same sample are listed, as sequenced in a study of blood T cell repertoires in COVID-19. Clones were sequenced by immunoSEQ multiplex PCR, and TCRdb holds only the in-frame ones, with some missing. The sample contains some 250,000 clones, around 90% of which appear only once. The sequenced sample was PBMCs or T cells enriched from blood (not recorded which). Receptor source: a woman in her 40s with acute COVID-19.

V and J are TRBV20-1 and TRBJ1-1, with D unresolved. V was clipped by 1 base and J by 11 bases, with 11 bases between them. This CDR3 has 11 residues. CDR1 and CDR2 from the germline V gene are DFQATT and SNEGSKA (reference sequence). The CDR3: CSARAGRKAFF. In DNA, the CDR3 is TGCAGTGCTAGAGCCGGTCGAAAGGCTTTCTTT.

The gene calls are TRBV2 and TRBJ1-1; TRBD1 might be the D (6 bases). V gave up 2 bases and J gave up 1 base, with 14 bases separating them. Germline CDR1 and CDR2: SNHLY and FYNNEI. The CDR3 consists of 16 residues. The CDR3 is CASSEYLTGTNTEAFF. The CDR3 DNA is TGTGCCAGCAGTGAATATCTTACAGGGACGAACACTGAAGCTTTCTTT.

The chain uses TRBV11-3 and TRBJ2-3; perhaps TRBD2 as D (6 bases). V was shortened by 4 bases and J by 2 bases, with 22 bases between the two germline ends. CDR1 SGHNT and CDR2 YENEEA come from the germline V gene. The CDR3 spans 18 residues. The CDR3 reads CASSSRVRAGGPTDTQYF. The CDR3 DNA reads TGTGCCAGCAGCTCAAGGGTGCGGGCCGGGGGACCCACAGATACGCAGTATTTT.

The rearrangement uses TRBV2 and TRBJ2-2; 9 positions match TRBD1. Germline lookup yields CDR1 SNHLY and CDR2 FYNNEI. V lost 7 bases, J lost 5 bases, and 8 bases stayed unmatched. The CDR3 runs 15 residues. In DNA form, the CDR3 reads TGTGCCAGCAAAGGACAGGGGCGAGAAACCGGGGAGCTGTTTTTT. Residues: CASKGQGRETGELFF.